This TCR beta chain was recorded in a study of cytomegalovirus exposure and HLA in healthy donors. This PCR relied on a set of 60 Vbeta primers and 13 Jbeta primers. Profiled with immunoSEQ multiplex PCR; TCRdb holds only in-frame clones, not every one. The sample's table shows 120,000 to 150,000 clones. This CDR3 comprises 15 residues. Looked up from germline, CDR1 is SEHNR and CDR2 is FQNEAQ (reference sequence). The V end lost 1 base, the J end lost 4 bases, and 11 bases lay between the germline ends. This receptor was identified in a young woman in good health and CMV-seronegative. The chain carries TRBV7-9 and TRBJ1-5; D may be TRBD1 (5 bases). Specimen: PBMCs. The CDR3 is CASSLGLAGNQPQHF. The CDR3 DNA follows: TGTGCCAGCAGCTTAGGCTTGGCAGGGAATCAGCCCCAGCATTTT.